The present entry profiles one T cell receptor (beta chain) with its context. The junction had 13 bases not matched to a gene; V was cut back by 6 bases and J by 0 bases. Germline CDR1 is SGHRS and CDR2 is YFSETQ. The length of the CDR3 is 17 residues. The sample belongs to a study of blood T cell repertoires in COVID-19. Turning to the study itself: Donors in the United States, Italy and Spain gave samples during acute or convalescent COVID-19. T cells, B-cell-depleted T cells, or PBMCs supplied cDNA or gDNA.

As originally analysed: Amplification with reference gene primers provided the estimates of nucleated cell counts. The table came from immunoSEQ multiplex PCR; TCRdb's copy has only in-frame clones and leaves some out. From that table come the V and J calls and clone size; the DNA was used to work out D and trimming. This sample has under 200,000 clones, with around 84% found just once. During active infection, Seattle patients enrolled and were then monitored through disease. This sequence was found in a woman aged 70-85 years with COVID-19, enrolled during active disease. The sample comprised peripheral blood. The chain uses TRBV5-1 and TRBJ2-3; 7 bases are shared with TRBD2. CDR3 coding DNA: TGCGCCAGCAAGGTTGTAGCGGGCCGTGCTAGCACAGATACGCAGTATTTT. This translates into CASKVVAGRASTDTQYF.